There are many counts of the clone carrying this TCR beta chain. The data are from a study of early T cells in non-severe SARS-CoV-2 infection. The CDR3 is 13 amino acids. V lost 3 bases, J lost 6 bases, and 12 bases lay in between. CDR1 is MNHEY, CDR2 SMNVEV, per germline (reference sequence). A single record per CDR3 protein comes from TCRdb applying MiXCR to the 5' RACE reads. The sample has about 56,000 distinct CDR3 sequences, roughly 16% seen once. The specimen comprised whole blood, sampled at baseline. This chain joins TRBV27 and TRBJ2-7, with D perhaps being TRBD1 or TRBD2 (5 bases each). This TCR was sampled from an adult who was a healthcare worker with PCR-confirmed SARS-CoV-2 infection or an uninfected control (not recorded which). Written as DNA, the CDR3 is TGTGCCAGCAGTTTTGGCAGGGCGGGCGAGCAGTACTTC. It is translated as CASSFGRAGEQYF.